These 8 T cell receptor beta chains share one sample of origin, sequenced in a study of T-cell memory formation after mild COVID-19. TCRdb re-called the 5' RACE reads through MiXCR, storing one row per CDR3 protein. The sample has around 340,000 distinct CDR3 sequences, approximately 15% seen once. What was sequenced was PBMCs or a T cell subset sorted from them (not recorded which). The receptors originated from a man aged 18 to 29 who had mild COVID-19 (a few samples of this study predate the infection). Cell type and time point are not known.

This clonotype showed up just once. The chain recombines TRBV4-3 with TRBJ2-5; TRBD2 might be the D (5 bases). Trimming stripped 6 bases from V and 1 base from J, with 15 bases between. CDR3 length: 15 amino acids. CDR1 is LGHNA, CDR2 YSLEER, per germline. CDR3 bases: TGCGCCAGCAGAGAAGAGCGAGGGTCCCAAGAGACCCAGTACTTC. Its translation: CASREERGSQETQYF.

There are many counts of this clonotype. The chain combines TRBV4-1 with TRBJ2-1; 7 bases are a match to TRBD1. Trimming cost V 1 base and J 6 bases; bases outside gene matches: 6. The CDR3 is made up of 15 amino acids. CDR1 and CDR2 from the germline V gene are MGHRA and YSYEKL. This chain's CDR3 is CASSQGQGASNEQFF. CDR3 sequence (DNA): TGCGCCAGCAGCCAAGGACAGGGAGCATCCAATGAGCAGTTCTTC.

This clonotype was counted between two and nine times. J is TRBJ2-7 and V is TRBV10-3, with a tentative D call TRBD1 (6 bases). CDR3 size: 15 residues. Deletions cut 7 bases from V and 5 bases from J, with 21 bases between. Germline V lookup: CDR1 ENHRY, CDR2 SYGVKD. CDR3 region: CAITGRGRGVHEQYV. The CDR3 DNA sequence: TGTGCCATCACCGGGCGTGGCAGGGGCGTCCACGAGCAGTACGTC.

In this sample, this clonotype turned up a few times. This chain uses TRBV6-6 with TRBJ2-5; 8 bases are a match to TRBD2. The CDR3 length is 16 residues. Germline V gene sequence: CDR1 MNHNY, CDR2 SVGAGI (reference sequence). Unmatched junction bases numbered 9, after V lost 5 bases and J lost 1 base. CDR3 protein: CASSDVGLAFQETQYF. The CDR3 DNA follows: TGTGCCAGCAGTGACGTTGGACTAGCATTCCAAGAGACCCAGTACTTC.

This clonotype turned up a few times. This chain uses TRBV5-4 with TRBJ2-5; TRBD2 aligns across 8 bases. V lost 0 bases and J lost 2; bases outside the gene matches: 3. The germline gives CDR1 SGHNT, CDR2 YYREEE (reference sequence). The CDR3 contains 15 residues. The CDR3 DNA sequence: TGTGCCAGCAGCTTGGGACTAGCGCCTCAAGAGACCCAGTACTTC. It codes for CASSLGLAPQETQYF. Looking up the rest from reference TRBV5-4 and TRBJ2-5 gives the full variable domain: ETGVTQSPTHLIKTRGQQVTLRCSSQSGHNTVSWYQQALGQGPQFIFQYYREEENGRGNFPPRFSGLQFPNYSSELNVNALELDDSALYLCASSLGLAPQETQYFGPGTRLLVL.

Concerning this clonotype: A junction boundary mismatches the germline segment, possibly from a read error. This chain uses TRBV6-6 with TRBJ1-2; TRBD1 agrees at 7 bases. The CDR3 extends over 13 amino acids. CDR1 is MNHNY and CDR2 is SVGAGI in the germline V gene (reference sequence). The CDR3 region has the DNA TGTGCCAGCATCTTCGACAGGGACTACGGCTACACCTTC. Its translation: CASIFDRDYGYTF.

The chain has TRBV28 and TRBJ2-7; 9 nucleotides line up with TRBD1. The V gene end was trimmed by 6 bases and the J gene end by 5 bases; junction bases not matched to a gene: 5. The CDR3 is 13 residues long. Germline V gene data show CDR1 as MDHEN and CDR2 as SYDVKM. In nucleotides, the CDR3 is TGTGCCAGCAGGGACAGGGGAATGGACGAGCAGTACGTC. It yields the protein CASRDRGMDEQYV.

This clonotype has more than one count but fewer than ten. The genes are TRBV6-2 or TRBV6-3 and TRBJ1-2; tentatively, D is TRBD1 (6 bases). The CDR3 is 14 residues long. CDR1 is MNHEY and CDR2 is SVGEGT in the germline V gene. V was cut by 6 bases and J by 8 bases, with 19 bases left in between. CDR3 loop: CASRSTGGAYGYTF. CDR3 sequence (DNA): TGTGCCAGCAGATCAACGGGGGGCGCATACGGCTACACCTTC.